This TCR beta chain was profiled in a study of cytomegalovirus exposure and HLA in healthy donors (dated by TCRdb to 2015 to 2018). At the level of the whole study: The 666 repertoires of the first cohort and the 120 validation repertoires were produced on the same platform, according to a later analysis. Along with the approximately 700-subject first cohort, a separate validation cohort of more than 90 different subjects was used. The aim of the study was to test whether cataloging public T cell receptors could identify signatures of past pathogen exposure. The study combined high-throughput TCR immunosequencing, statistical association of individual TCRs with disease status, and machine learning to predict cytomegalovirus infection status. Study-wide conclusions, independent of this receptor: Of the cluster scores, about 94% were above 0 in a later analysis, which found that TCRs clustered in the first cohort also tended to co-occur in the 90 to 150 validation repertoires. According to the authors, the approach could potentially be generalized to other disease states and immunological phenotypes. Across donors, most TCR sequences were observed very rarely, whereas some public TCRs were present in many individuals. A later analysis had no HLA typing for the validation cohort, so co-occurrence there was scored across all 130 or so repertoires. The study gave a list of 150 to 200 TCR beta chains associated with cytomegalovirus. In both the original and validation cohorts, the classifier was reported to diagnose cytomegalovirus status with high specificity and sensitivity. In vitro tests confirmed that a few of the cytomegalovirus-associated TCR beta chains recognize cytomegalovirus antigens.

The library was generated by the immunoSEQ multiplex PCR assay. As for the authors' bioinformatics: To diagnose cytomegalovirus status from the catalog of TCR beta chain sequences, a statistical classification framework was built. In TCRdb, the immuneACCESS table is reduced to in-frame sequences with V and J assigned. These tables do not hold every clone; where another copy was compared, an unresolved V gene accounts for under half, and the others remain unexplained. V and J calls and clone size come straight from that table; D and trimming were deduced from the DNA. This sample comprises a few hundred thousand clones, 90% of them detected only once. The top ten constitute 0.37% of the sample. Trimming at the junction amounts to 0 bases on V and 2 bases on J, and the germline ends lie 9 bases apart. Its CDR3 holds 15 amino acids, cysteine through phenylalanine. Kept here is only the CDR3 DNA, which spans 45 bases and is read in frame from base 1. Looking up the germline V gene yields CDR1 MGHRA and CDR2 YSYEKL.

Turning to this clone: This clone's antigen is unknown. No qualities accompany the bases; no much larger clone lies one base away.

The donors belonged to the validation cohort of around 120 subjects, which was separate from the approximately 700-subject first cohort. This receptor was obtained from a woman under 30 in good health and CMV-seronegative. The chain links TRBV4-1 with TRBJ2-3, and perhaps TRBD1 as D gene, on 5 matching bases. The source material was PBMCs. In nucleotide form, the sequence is TGCGCCAGCAGCCAAGACGGCAGGGCCACAGATACGCAGTATTTT. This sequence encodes CASSQDGRATDTQYF.